Below are 16 T cell receptor beta chains sequenced from a single sample in a study of PD-L1 blockade in urothelial cancer. Here immunoSEQ multiplex PCR was the method, and the copy in TCRdb shows in-frame clones only, minus some. Among about 91,000 clones listed, over 80% were seen once. Time point reported: peripheral blood 6 weeks after treatment start. The source material was PBMCs, sampled around atezolizumab (anti-PD-L1) treatment. These receptors were collected from a man aged 65-85 years with urothelial cancer.

CDR3 region: CASSLESSTQYF. The CDR3 DNA reads TGTGCCAGCAGCTTAGAATCATCGACCCAGTACTTC. V usage is TRBV11-2 and J usage is TRBJ2-5; D ambiguous. The CDR3 is 12 residues long. The V and J ends lost 0 bases and 7 bases respectively, with 6 bases between them. Per germline, CDR1 SGHAT and CDR2 FQNNGV.

The chain carries TRBV5-5 and TRBJ2-1; 8 bases fit TRBD1. V trimming: 1 base; J trimming: 6 bases; junction bases outside the gene matches: 6. CDR1 and CDR2 (germline): SGHKS, YYEKEE (reference sequence). CDR3 length: 15 residues. The CDR3 reads CASSLWQGAGNEQFF. CDR3 DNA sequence: TGTGCCAGCAGCTTGTGGCAGGGGGCCGGCAATGAGCAGTTCTTC.

The V gene is TRBV7-9, the J gene TRBJ1-2; perhaps TRBD1 as D (6 bases). This CDR3 spans 12 amino acids. Germline V lookup: CDR1 SEHNR, CDR2 FQNEAQ (reference sequence). V gave up 7 bases and J gave up 10 bases, with 16 bases separating them. CDR3 amino acids: CASNDRLDDYTF. The CDR3 nucleotides are TGTGCCAGCAACGACAGGTTAGACGACTACACCTTC.

The V call is TRBV7-2, the J call TRBJ2-3; 15 positions match TRBD2. This CDR3 region has 16 residues. Germline CDR1 SGHTA, CDR2 FQGNSA. The V segment lost 4 bases and the J segment 6 bases; nucleotides outside the gene matches: 5. The CDR3 nucleotides read TGTGCCAGCAGCTCCGGACTAGCGGGAGGGGAGGATACGCAGTATTTT. Translated: CASSSGLAGGEDTQYF.

This clone was seen only a few times. V gene TRBV29-1 combines with J gene TRBJ1-2; D call uncertain. The length of the CDR3 is 14 residues. Germline V gene lookup returns CDR1 SQVTM and CDR2 ANQGSEA. Trimming pared 7 bases from V and 2 bases from J, leaving 17 bases between. CDR3 loop: CSAYGAGRNYGYTF. The CDR3, as DNA: TGCAGCGCATACGGAGCCGGTAGGAACTATGGCTACACCTTC.

The rearrangement links TRBV2 to TRBJ1-2, with D hard to call. The CDR3 totals 13 residues. Looked up from germline, CDR1 is SNHLY and CDR2 is FYNNEI. V lost 6 bases and J lost 4, with 12 bases in between. In DNA form, the CDR3 reads TGTGCCAGCAGAGTGACACCCGGCTATGGCTACACCTTC. Translation gives CASRVTPGYGYTF.

J is TRBJ1-3 and V is TRBV4-2, with D unresolved. Trimming cost V 5 bases and J 3 bases, with 14 bases left between them. Germline V CDR1 and CDR2: LGHNA, YNFKEQ. This CDR3 is built from 15 residues. CDR3 region: CASSMEGRDGNTIYF. Written as DNA, the CDR3 is TGTGCCAGCAGCATGGAGGGTAGGGATGGAAACACCATATATTTT.

The CDR3 region is CASSKEATSAWETQYF. DNA for the CDR3: TGTGCCAGCAGTAAAGAGGCGACTAGCGCTTGGGAGACCCAGTACTTC. The gene calls are TRBV2 and TRBJ2-5; TRBD2 agrees at 8 bases. V gave up 5 bases and J gave up 5 bases; unmatched junction bases: 13. Germline CDR1 is SNHLY and CDR2 is FYNNEI. The CDR3 totals 16 residues.

This rearrangement joins TRBV29-1 to TRBJ2-2; D remains ambiguous. Germline-derived CDR1 and CDR2 are SQVTM and ANQGSEA. V was pared by 6 bases and J by 5 bases, with 4 bases between. This CDR3 spans 10 amino acids. The CDR3 sequence is CSVRTGELFF. CDR3 sequence (DNA): TGCAGCGTGAGGACCGGGGAGCTGTTTTTT.

V usage is TRBV9 and J usage is TRBJ2-3, with D tentatively TRBD2 (5 bases). The V end was cut by 4 bases, the J end by 2 bases, with 14 bases between. There are 15 residues in the CDR3. Germline CDR1 and CDR2: SGDLS and YYNGEE. CDR3: CASSTRGLSTDTQYF. Written as DNA, the CDR3 is TGTGCCAGCAGCACACGAGGACTCTCCACAGATACGCAGTATTTT. Together with reference TRBV9 and TRBJ2-3, the CDR3 gives the full variable domain: DSGVTQTPKHLITATGQRVTLRCSPRSGDLSVYWYQQSLDQGLQFLIQYYNGEERAKGNILERFSAQQFPDLHSELNLSSLELGDSALYFCASSTRGLSTDTQYFGPGTRLTVL.

The chain carries TRBV18 and TRBJ1-5; TRBD1 matches 7 bases. After removal of 2 bases from V and 5 bases from J, the junction contained 3 bases not matched to a gene. CDR1 is KGHSH and CDR2 is LQKENI in the germline V gene. This CDR3 is 14 amino acids long. The CDR3: CASSPSGGDQPQHF. The CDR3 DNA reads as TGTGCCAGCTCACCATCAGGGGGAGATCAGCCCCAGCATTTT.

This clone was found once. The rearrangement joins TRBV7-6 to TRBJ2-5, with 13 bases that match TRBD2. In germline, CDR1 is SGHVS, CDR2 FNYEAQ. J was trimmed by 9 bases and V by 5 bases; bases with no gene match: 12. The CDR3 runs to 16 residues. The CDR3 reads CASSQLAGGPGGAQYF. CDR3 DNA: TGTGCCAGCAGCCAACTAGCGGGAGGGCCGGGTGGGGCCCAGTACTTC.

The rearrangement uses TRBV7-2 and TRBJ2-5; 8 nucleotides line up with TRBD2. The CDR3 is 14 amino acids. Germline V gene sequence: CDR1 SGHTA, CDR2 FQGNSA. V lost 6 bases and J lost 5; bases outside the gene matches: 8. CDR3 coding DNA: TGTGCCAGCAGTTTCAGGGGACTAGACGAGACCCAGTACTTC. Its translation: CASSFRGLDETQYF. The complete variable domain, with remaining parts taken from reference TRBV7-2 and TRBJ2-5, reads GAGVSQSPSNKVTEKGKDVELRCDPISGHTALYWYRQSLGQGLEFLIYFQGNSAPDKSGLPSDRFSAERTGGSVSTLTIQRTQQEDSAVYLCASSFRGLDETQYFGPGTRLLVL.

The rearrangement links TRBV19 to TRBJ2-7; a possible D gene is TRBD1 (6 bases). Germline CDR1 and CDR2: LNHDA and SQIVND (reference sequence). This CDR3 spans 13 amino acids. Trimming cost V 5 bases and J 3 bases, with 11 bases left between them. The DNA for the CDR3 is TGTGCCAGTAGTCCTGGGACAAACTACGAGCAGTACTTC. This encodes CASSPGTNYEQYF. The whole variable domain, remainder taken from reference TRBV19 and TRBJ2-7, is DGGITQSPKYLFRKEGQNVTLSCEQNLNHDAMYWYRQDPGQGLRLIYYSQIVNDFQKGDIAEGYSVSREKKESFPLTVTSAQKNPTAFYLCASSPGTNYEQYFGPGTRLTVT.

The chain joins TRBV2 to TRBJ1-5; D may be TRBD1 (6 bases). The CDR3 is 15 amino acids. The V end was cut by 6 bases, the J end by 0 bases, with 12 bases between. Germline V gene sequence: CDR1 SNHLY, CDR2 FYNNEI. CDR3 nucleotides: TGTGCCAGCAGCCCGGGACACTATAGCAATCAGCCCCAGCATTTT. It translates to CASSPGHYSNQPQHF.

The rearrangement uses TRBV15 and TRBJ1-4; 8 nucleotides align to TRBD1. The length of the CDR3 is 15 residues. Germline values: CDR1 LNHNV, CDR2 YYDKDF (reference sequence). V trimming: 3 bases; J trimming: 8 bases; junction bases outside the gene matches: 8. The CDR3 DNA sequence: TGTGCCACCAGCAGGGAACAGGGGGTCGGGGAAAAACTGTTTTTT. This sequence encodes CATSREQGVGEKLFF.